The 18 T cell receptor beta chains reported below all come from one sample, sequenced in a study of blood T cell repertoires in COVID-19. TCRdb keeps only in-frame clones here, not all; method: immunoSEQ multiplex PCR. Among around 95,000 clones, approximately 93% were seen once, and the ten largest hold less than 2.5%. Sample: peripheral blood. All receptors derive from a man aged 45 to 65 with active COVID-19.

The genes are TRBV18 and TRBJ1-5, with D unclear. V gave up 2 bases and J gave up 4 bases, with 12 bases separating them. Germline V CDR1 and CDR2: KGHSH, LQKENI. The CDR3 extends over 15 amino acids. The CDR3 sequence is CASSPGQRTNQPQHF. The CDR3 DNA is TGTGCCAGCTCACCAGGGCAAAGAACTAATCAGCCCCAGCATTTT.

The J gene is TRBJ1-1, the V gene TRBV30, with D possibly being TRBD1 (5 bases). This CDR3 comprises 14 residues. Trimming pared 4 bases from V and 3 bases from J, leaving 15 bases between. CDR1 is GTSNPN and CDR2 is SVGIG in the germline V gene (reference sequence). DNA for the CDR3: TGTGCCTGGACCCCACCAGGGATACACACTGAAGCTTTCTTT. The encoded protein is CAWTPPGIHTEAFF.

The genes are TRBV6-5 and TRBJ1-3; a weak D match, TRBD1 (5 bases). V lost 2 bases to trimming and J lost 2 bases, with 10 bases between them. The V gene's germline CDR1 is MNHEY and CDR2 SVGAGI. This CDR3 is built from 15 residues. The CDR3 is CASSYQAGTGNTIYF. The CDR3 DNA follows: TGTGCCAGCAGTTACCAGGCAGGGACTGGAAACACCATATATTTT.

The CDR3, as DNA: TGTGCCAGCAGCTTATCCCGGGACATCTACTATGGCTACACCTTC. Its protein product is CASSLSRDIYYGYTF. The chain couples TRBV11-1 to TRBJ1-2; D is perhaps TRBD1 (6 bases). V dropped 2 bases and J dropped 3 bases, with 13 bases sitting between them. CDR3 size: 15 residues. Per the germline V gene, CDR1 is SGHAT and CDR2 is FQDESV (reference sequence).

This clone is a singleton in its sample. This rearrangement joins TRBV5-1 to TRBJ1-1; a possible D gene is TRBD1 (5 bases). The CDR3 spans 15 residues. Looked up from germline, CDR1 is SGHRS and CDR2 is YFSETQ. The V and J ends lost 2 bases and 1 base respectively, with 12 bases between them. CDR3 sequence reads: CASSFGAFSNTEAFF. In DNA, the CDR3 is TGCGCCAGCAGCTTTGGGGCCTTCTCGAACACTGAAGCTTTCTTT.

The chain employs TRBV5-1 and TRBJ1-4; D is unresolved. In germline, CDR1 is SGHRS, CDR2 YFSETQ. The CDR3 is 14 residues long. The V and J ends lost 1 base and 3 bases respectively, with 7 bases between them. The CDR3 DNA follows: TGCGCCAGCAGCTTGACAGCCCCTAATGAAAAACTGTTTTTT. Residues: CASSLTAPNEKLFF.

Here the CDR3 reads CASSQGTGYVPADTQYF. In DNA form, the CDR3 reads TGTGCCAGCAGCCAAGGTACGGGGTACGTGCCGGCAGATACGCAGTATTTT. The chain uses TRBV3-1 (or the pseudogene TRBV3-2) and TRBJ2-3; D perhaps matches TRBD2 (5 bases). Germline V gene data show CDR1 as LGHDT and CDR2 as YNNKEL (reference sequence). This CDR3 spans 17 amino acids. The V gene lost 1 base and the J gene lost 4 bases, with 18 bases spanning the gap.

As DNA, the CDR3 is TGTGCCAGCGGGAGGGGCCAGGCGCGCAATGAAAAACTGTTTTTT. It encodes CASGRGQARNEKLFF. This chain joins TRBV6-5 and TRBJ1-4, with TRBD1 as a possible D gene (5 bases). Germline lookup yields CDR1 MNHEY and CDR2 SVGAGI. V lost 8 bases and J lost 5, with 18 bases in between. The CDR3 extends over 15 amino acids.

The chain employs TRBV20-1 and TRBJ2-1, with TRBD2 identical over 13 bases. The CDR3 runs 16 residues. Germline CDR1 is DFQATT and CDR2 is SNEGSKA (reference sequence). Trimming at V came to 3 bases and at J to 4 bases, leaving 6 bases not matched to a gene. CDR3 in amino acids: CSASWTSGSYYNEQFF. CDR3 DNA: TGCAGTGCTAGTTGGACTAGCGGGAGTTATTACAATGAGCAGTTCTTC.

This clone appeared a few times. The chain links TRBV28 to TRBJ1-6; tentative D call: TRBD1 (5 bases). The germline V gene encodes CDR1 MDHEN and CDR2 SYDVKM. V was pared by 10 bases and J by 10 bases, with 14 bases between. The CDR3 consists of 12 residues. This CDR3 reads CANQAPGSPLHF. The CDR3 DNA reads as TGTGCCAACCAGGCCCCAGGGTCACCCCTCCACTTT.

The chain uses TRBV19 and TRBJ1-5; 7 bases match TRBD1. The CDR3 has 17 residues. Germline-derived CDR1 and CDR2 are LNHDA and SQIVND (reference sequence). V lost 4 bases, J lost 2 bases, and 11 bases stayed unmatched. The CDR3 DNA reads TGTGCCAGTAGTAACCCCTACAGGGGACGAGGCAATCAGCCCCAGCATTTT. It is translated as CASSNPYRGRGNQPQHF.

This clone was found once. The V call is TRBV10-2, the J call TRBJ2-2; TRBD2 matches at 11 bases. The CDR3 runs to 15 residues. V lost 6 bases and J lost 6; bases outside the gene matches: 6. The germline V gene has CDR1 WSHSY and CDR2 SAAADI. CDR3 in DNA: TGCGCCAGCAGATTAGCGGGAGGGCCCGCCGGGGAGCTGTTTTTT. Its protein product is CASRLAGGPAGELFF.

J is TRBJ2-7 and V is TRBV11-1; D is unclear. CDR1 is SGHAT and CDR2 is FQDESV in the germline V gene (reference sequence). This CDR3 is 16 amino acids long. The V end lost 5 bases, the J end lost 0 bases, and 17 bases lay between the germline ends. The CDR3 here is CASSPHVEQNSYEQYV. In DNA form, the CDR3 reads TGTGCCAGCAGCCCACACGTGGAGCAGAACTCCTACGAGCAGTACGTC.

V and J are TRBV28 and TRBJ2-3, with 7 bases identical to TRBD1. Germline loops: CDR1 MDHEN, CDR2 SYDVKM. V was pared by 7 bases and J by 2 bases, with 6 bases of the junction left unmatched. The CDR3 loop spans 14 amino acids. The CDR3 nucleotides are TGTGCCAGCACCCTGACAGGGCACACAGATACGCAGTATTTT. Protein: CASTLTGHTDTQYF.

The chain is built from TRBV4-1 and TRBJ2-1, with 8 nucleotides matching TRBD1. With V trimmed by 1 base and J by 2 bases, 4 bases remained unmatched. The CDR3 contains 16 residues. CDR1 and CDR2 from the germline V gene are MGHRA and YSYEKL. CDR3 nucleotides: TGCGCCAGCAGCCAAGGTTCAGGGGGCGCCTACAATGAGCAGTTCTTC. Translating it yields CASSQGSGGAYNEQFF.

V usage is TRBV5-6 and J usage is TRBJ1-1; D may be TRBD1 (6 bases). Germline CDR1 reads SGHDT; CDR2 reads YYEEEE. The CDR3 covers 14 residues. The V end was cut by 4 bases, the J end by 2 bases, with 12 bases between. Here the CDR3 reads CASSPDRTNTEAFF. CDR3 in DNA: TGTGCCAGCAGCCCCGACAGGACCAACACTGAAGCTTTCTTT.

The chain has TRBV19 and TRBJ1-1, with 10 bases fitting TRBD1. The V segment lost 3 bases and the J segment 0 bases; nucleotides outside the gene matches: 10. Germline assignment: CDR1 LNHDA and CDR2 SQIVND (reference sequence). The length of the CDR3 is 18 residues. CDR3 sequence (DNA): TGTGCCAGTAGTATTCCCGGACAGGGGGGCCTCATGAACACTGAAGCTTTCTTT. Amino acid sequence: CASSIPGQGGLMNTEAFF.

V and J are TRBV3-1 (or the pseudogene TRBV3-2) and TRBJ1-5; D is unresolved. The CDR3 is made up of 17 amino acids. V dropped 4 bases and J dropped 0 bases, with 16 bases sitting between them. Germline loops: CDR1 LGHDT, CDR2 YNNKEL (reference sequence). The CDR3 region is CASSPGRGAYSNQPQHF. The CDR3 bases are TGTGCCAGCAGCCCTGGTCGCGGAGCTTATAGCAATCAGCCCCAGCATTTT.